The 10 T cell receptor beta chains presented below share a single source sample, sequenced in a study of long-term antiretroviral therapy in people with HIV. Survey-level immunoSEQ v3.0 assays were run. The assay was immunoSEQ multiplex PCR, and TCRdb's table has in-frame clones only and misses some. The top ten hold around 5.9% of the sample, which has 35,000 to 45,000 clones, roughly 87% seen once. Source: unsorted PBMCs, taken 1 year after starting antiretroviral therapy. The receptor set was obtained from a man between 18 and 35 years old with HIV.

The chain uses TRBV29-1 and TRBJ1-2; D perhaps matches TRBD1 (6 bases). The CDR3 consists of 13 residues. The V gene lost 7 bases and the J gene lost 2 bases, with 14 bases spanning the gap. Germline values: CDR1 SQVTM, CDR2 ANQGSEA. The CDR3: CSADRGGNYGYTF. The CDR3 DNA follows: TGCAGCGCCGATCGGGGGGGCAACTATGGCTACACCTTC. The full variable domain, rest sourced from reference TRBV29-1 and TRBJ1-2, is SAVISQKPSRDICQRGTSLTIQCQVDSQVTMMFWYRQQPGQSLTLIATANQGSEATYESGFVIDKFPISRPNLTFSTLTVSNMSPEDSSIYLCSADRGGNYGYTFGSGTRLTVV.

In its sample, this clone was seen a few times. CDR3 sequence reads: CASSFAPHEQYF. CDR3 bases: TGTGCCAGCAGCTTCGCCCCCCACGAGCAGTACTTC. This sequence joins TRBV7-2 and TRBJ2-7, with D uncertain. The CDR3 extends over 12 amino acids. Germline lookup yields CDR1 SGHTA and CDR2 FQGNSA. V was clipped by 3 bases and J by 5 bases, with 8 bases between them.

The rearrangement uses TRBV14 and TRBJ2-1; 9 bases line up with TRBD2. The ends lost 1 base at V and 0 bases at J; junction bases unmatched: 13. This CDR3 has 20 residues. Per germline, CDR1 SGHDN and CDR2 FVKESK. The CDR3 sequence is CASSQGVLAGRRSSYNEQFF. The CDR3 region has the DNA TGTGCCAGCAGCCAAGGGGTCCTAGCGGGAAGGAGGAGCTCCTACAATGAGCAGTTCTTC.

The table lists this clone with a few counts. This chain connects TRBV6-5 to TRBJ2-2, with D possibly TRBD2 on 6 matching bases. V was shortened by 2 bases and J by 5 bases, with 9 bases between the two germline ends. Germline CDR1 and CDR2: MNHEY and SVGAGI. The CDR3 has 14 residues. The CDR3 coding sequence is TGTGCCAGCAGTTACGGTGGGGGGACCGGGGAGCTGTTTTTT. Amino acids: CASSYGGGTGELFF.

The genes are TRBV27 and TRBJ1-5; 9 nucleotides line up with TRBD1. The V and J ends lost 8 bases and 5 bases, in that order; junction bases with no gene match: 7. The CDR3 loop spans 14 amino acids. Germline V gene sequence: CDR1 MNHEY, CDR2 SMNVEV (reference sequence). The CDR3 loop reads CASQGTGGYQPQHF. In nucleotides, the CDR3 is TGTGCCAGCCAAGGTACAGGGGGCTATCAGCCCCAGCATTTT.

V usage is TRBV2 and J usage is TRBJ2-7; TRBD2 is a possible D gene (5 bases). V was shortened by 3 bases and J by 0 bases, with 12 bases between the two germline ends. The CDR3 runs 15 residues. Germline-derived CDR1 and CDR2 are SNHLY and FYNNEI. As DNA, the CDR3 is TGTGCCAGCAGTGAGGGTCTAGCCGACTCCTACGAGCAGTACTTC. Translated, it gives CASSEGLADSYEQYF.

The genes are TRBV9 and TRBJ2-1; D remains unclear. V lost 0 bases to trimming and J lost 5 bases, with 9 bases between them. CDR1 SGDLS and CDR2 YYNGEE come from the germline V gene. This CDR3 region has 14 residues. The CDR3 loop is CASSVELPNNEQFF. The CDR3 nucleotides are TGTGCCAGCAGCGTAGAGTTACCTAACAATGAGCAGTTCTTC.

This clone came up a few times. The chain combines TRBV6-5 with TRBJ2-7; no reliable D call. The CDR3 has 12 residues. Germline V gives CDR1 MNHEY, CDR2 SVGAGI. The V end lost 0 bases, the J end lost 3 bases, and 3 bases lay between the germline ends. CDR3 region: CASSYSNYEQYF. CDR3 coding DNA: TGTGCCAGCAGTTACTCAAACTACGAGCAGTACTTC.

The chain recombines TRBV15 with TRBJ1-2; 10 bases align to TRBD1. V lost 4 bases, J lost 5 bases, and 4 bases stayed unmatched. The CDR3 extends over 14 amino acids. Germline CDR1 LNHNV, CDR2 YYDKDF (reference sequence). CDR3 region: CATSTTGQGYGYTF. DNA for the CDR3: TGTGCCACCAGCACCACGGGACAGGGGTATGGCTACACCTTC.

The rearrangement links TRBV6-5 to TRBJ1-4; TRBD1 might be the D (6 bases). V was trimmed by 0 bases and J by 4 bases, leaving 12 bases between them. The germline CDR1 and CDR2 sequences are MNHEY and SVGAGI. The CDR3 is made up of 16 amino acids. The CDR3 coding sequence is TGTGCCAGCAGTTACTCGGGCAGGGGAGTTAATGAAAAACTGTTTTTT. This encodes CASSYSGRGVNEKLFF.